This T cell receptor (beta chain) was recorded in a study of Graves' ophthalmopathy and Graves' hyperthyroidism. Study in general: Hyperthyroidism is called stable when no ophthalmopathy develops within 18 months of follow-up.

V dropped 0 bases and J dropped 14; count of bases not matched to a gene: 19. This CDR3 contains 16 residues. Per germline, CDR1 SGHTS and CDR2 YDEGEE. This clonotype has at least ten counts. Its antigen is unidentified. Clinicians diagnosed using symptoms, serum thyroxine, TRAb, thyroid ultrasound and orbital computed tomography. Study-wide findings and caveats: Also, most clonotypes expanded in the thyroid above 0.001 frequency appeared in blood.

CDR3 regions of TCR beta were amplified from RNA transcripts. In the first round, RT-PCR was carried out with HTBI primers, and a multiplex PCR formed the second round. TCRdb recomputed calls from the multiplex PCR reads with MiXCR, one row per CDR3 protein. This table has about 1.2 million distinct CDR3 sequences, about 40% appearing once. This receptor was obtained from an adult man with Graves' hyperthyroidism. This chain uses TRBV5-8 with TRBJ1-2, with 7 bases that match TRBD1. The specimen sequenced was peripheral blood or thyroid tissue (not recorded which). The CDR3 loop reads CASSLEVVTGQQWSTF. For the CDR3, the DNA is TGTGCCAGCAGCTTGGAGGTCGTAACGGGACAGCAATGGAGTACCTTC.